This TCR beta chain was captured by sequencing in a study of CD8 T cells in ankylosing spondylitis. Findings of the study overall: Fewer than ten highly homologous variants made up a TCR beta motif, and this motif appeared characteristic of ankylosing spondylitis blood. CD8+ disease-linked clones were present at relatively low frequencies in blood. Earlier studies detected some motif variants in reactive arthritis synovial fluid and blood.

Trimming pared 2 bases from V and 4 bases from J, leaving 12 bases between. Germline V lookup: CDR1 DFQATT, CDR2 SNEGSKA (reference sequence). The CDR3 extends over 14 amino acids. To note about this clonotype: The antigen is undetermined.

One entry per CDR3 protein results from TCRdb running MiXCR on the 5' RACE reads. The sample lists some 300,000 distinct CDR3 sequences; roughly 20% were seen once. The gene calls are TRBV20-1 and TRBJ1-5, with D perhaps matching TRBD1 (6 bases). The receptor's source is a female donor with ankylosing spondylitis or in good health (not recorded which). The sequencing input was blood, either unsorted or a sorted T cell fraction (not recorded which). CDR3 DNA: TGCAGTGCTAGACTCAGTACAGGGAATCAGCCCCAGCATTTT. Translating it yields CSARLSTGNQPQHF.